Sequencing of this T cell receptor beta chain was carried out in a study of PD-L1 blockade in urothelial cancer. About the research overall: Across blood samples, T cells had a median count of roughly 140,000.

With 3 bases clipped from V and 8 bases from J, the junction kept 15 bases outside the gene matches. Germline V gives CDR1 KGHSH, CDR2 LQKENI. The CDR3 is 17 amino acids. Sequenced by immunoSEQ multiplex PCR; TCRdb stores in-frame clones only, minus some. The repertoire includes about 130,000 clones, roughly 80% of them detected once, and 2.5% to 4% sits in the top ten. Time point meaning: pretreatment peripheral blood. Enrolled patients showed locally advanced or metastatic urothelial carcinoma. This sequence was found in a man aged 45-65 years with urothelial cancer. This material consisted of PBMCs, taken around atezolizumab (anti-PD-L1) treatment. V usage is TRBV18 and J usage is TRBJ2-1; 8 bases map to TRBD1. Here the CDR3 reads CASSPNGNGQGGDEQFF. The CDR3 DNA follows: TGTGCCAGCTCACCTAACGGAAACGGACAGGGTGGGGATGAGCAGTTCTTC.